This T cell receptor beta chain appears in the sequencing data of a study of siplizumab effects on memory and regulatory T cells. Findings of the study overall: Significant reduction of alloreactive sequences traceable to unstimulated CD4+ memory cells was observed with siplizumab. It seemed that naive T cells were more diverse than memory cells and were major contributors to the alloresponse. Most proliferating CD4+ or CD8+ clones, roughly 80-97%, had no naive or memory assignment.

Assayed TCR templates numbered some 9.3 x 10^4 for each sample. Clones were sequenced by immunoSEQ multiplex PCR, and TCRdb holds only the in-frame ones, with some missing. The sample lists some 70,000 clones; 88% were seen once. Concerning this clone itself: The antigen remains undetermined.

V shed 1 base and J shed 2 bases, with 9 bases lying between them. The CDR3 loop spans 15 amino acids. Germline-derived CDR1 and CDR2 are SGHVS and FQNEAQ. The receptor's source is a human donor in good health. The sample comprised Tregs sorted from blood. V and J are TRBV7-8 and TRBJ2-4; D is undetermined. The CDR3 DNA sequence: TGTGCCAGCAGCTTAGGACCTTCAACCAAAAACATTCAGTACTTC. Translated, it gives CASSLGPSTKNIQYF. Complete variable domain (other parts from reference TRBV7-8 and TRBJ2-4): GAGVSQSPRYKVAKRGQDVALRCDPISGHVSLFWYQQALGQGPEFLTYFQNEAQLDKSGLPSDRFFAERPEGSVSTLKIQRTQQEDSAVYLCASSLGPSTKNIQYFGAGTRLSVL.